The source of this TCR beta chain is a study of blood T cells in healthy people across ages. Findings and limits, study-wide: Naive T cell percentage strongly correlated with TCR beta diversity. Considered underestimates were the diversity estimates obtained from one million T cells.

Then a second PCR, running about 7 to 11 cycles, was carried out with a sample-barcoded 5' primer and a J-beta primer mix. Each CDR3 protein gets one entry after TCRdb re-called the 5' RACE reads with MiXCR. In the table there are approximately 780,000 distinct CDR3 sequences, more than 25% of which are singletons. This CDR3 contains 17 residues. The germline CDR1 and CDR2 sequences are LGHNA and YNFKEQ. Between the trimmed V and J ends, which lost 2 bases and 2 bases, there was a span of 18 bases. This clonotype was detected only a few times. Antigen specificity is unknown. The sample was also linked to a second study, of T cells of mothers and their children.

The specimen sequenced was blood. This chain uses TRBV4-2 with TRBJ1-2, with a weak D call TRBD1 (5 bases). This receptor was identified in a boy aged 10-17 years in good health. Here the CDR3 reads CASSQYENRGVNYGYTF. The DNA for the CDR3 is TGTGCCAGCAGCCAATATGAGAATCGGGGGGTCAACTATGGCTACACCTTC.